Below, 7 T cell receptor beta chains from the same sample are listed, as sequenced in a study of blood T cell repertoires in COVID-19. Generated by immunoSEQ multiplex PCR, the TCRdb table keeps only in-frame clones and is missing some. Of roughly 200,000 clones listed, approximately 88% are singletons. The sequenced sample was peripheral blood. The receptors were gathered from a woman in her twenties or thirties with acute or convalescent COVID-19.

DNA of the CDR3: TGTGCCAGCAGCTCCCCACAGGACAGTCGCAACGAGCAGTACTTC. As protein: CASSSPQDSRNEQYF. The V gene is TRBV7-9, the J gene TRBJ2-7; perhaps TRBD1 as D (6 bases). Trimming stripped 4 bases from V and 5 bases from J, with 18 bases between. From germline, CDR1 is SEHNR and CDR2 FQNEAQ (reference sequence). The CDR3 has 15 amino acids.

The V call is TRBV2, the J call TRBJ1-2, with D hard to call. CDR1 and CDR2 from the germline V gene are SNHLY and FYNNEI. V lost 10 bases to trimming and J lost 4 bases, with 16 bases between them. The CDR3 is 13 residues long. In DNA form, the CDR3 reads TGTGCCACCGCGGGGTACGAGGGCTATGGCTACACCTTC. Translation: CATAGYEGYGYTF.

The CDR3 bases are TGTGCCAGCAGTGATTGGACAGGGTATGGCTACACCTTC. It translates to CASSDWTGYGYTF. The gene calls are TRBV6-1 and TRBJ1-2; 8 nucleotides match TRBD1. This CDR3 spans 13 amino acids. Germline-derived CDR1 and CDR2 are MNHNS and SASEGT. V lost 3 bases and J lost 5; bases outside the gene matches: 2.

This chain uses TRBV6-6 with TRBJ1-2; a possible D gene is TRBD1 (6 bases). CDR3 length equals 16 residues. Germline V gives CDR1 MNHNY, CDR2 SVGAGI (reference sequence). Trimming took off 4 bases at V and 8 bases at J, with 23 bases between the two ends. The CDR3 coding sequence is TGTGCCAGCAGTTCCCCCCGGGACAAGGTGTATAGGGGCTACACCTTC. Amino acids: CASSSPRDKVYRGYTF.

J is TRBJ2-5 and V is TRBV30, with TRBD1 identical over 9 bases. The CDR3 spans 14 residues. V lost 2 bases and J lost 6; bases outside the gene matches: 7. Germline V lookup: CDR1 GTSNPN, CDR2 SVGIG (reference sequence). The CDR3 DNA is TGTGCCTGGAGTCCCGGGACAGGGATGAAGACCCAGTACTTC. Its protein is CAWSPGTGMKTQYF.

The chain links TRBV5-1 to TRBJ2-3; 10 nucleotides line up with TRBD2. The CDR3 is 16 amino acids. Germline CDR1 SGHRS, CDR2 YFSETQ. Germline trimming cut 1 base from V and 4 bases from J; bases unmatched to any gene: 6. This chain's CDR3 is CASSLLLAGAPDTQYF. In DNA, the CDR3 is TGCGCCAGCAGCTTGCTCCTAGCGGGAGCCCCAGATACGCAGTATTTT.

The J gene is TRBJ1-1, the V gene TRBV2, with D maybe TRBD1 (5 bases). Germline CDR1 and CDR2: SNHLY and FYNNEI. The CDR3 length is 14 residues. V was pared by 7 bases and J by 1 base, with 13 bases between. As DNA, the CDR3 is TGTGCCAGCACCCCGAGCGGGGCGAACACTGAAGCTTTCTTT. As protein: CASTPSGANTEAFF.